This T cell receptor beta chain derives from a study of blood T cells in healthy people across ages. This CDR3 is 18 amino acids long. Germline V gene lookup returns CDR1 SGHAT and CDR2 FQNNGV. The extraction recovered at least 6 micrograms of total RNA per sample. A sample-barcoded 5' primer and a J-beta primer mix were used in a second PCR of roughly 6 to 11 cycles. TCRdb redid the calling of the 5' RACE reads with MiXCR, one entry per CDR3 protein. The data show around 1.5 million distinct CDR3 sequences, 42% seen once. This clonotype was observed a few times. The sample was blood. The sequence came from a young woman in good health. The V gene is TRBV11-2, the J gene TRBJ2-4, with 7 nucleotides matching TRBD2. The end of the DNA aligns better with TRBJ2-5, so the J call may be wrong. CDR3 amino acids: CASSLWFGGSTGGETQYF. DNA of the CDR3: TGTGCCAGCAGCTTATGGTTCGGCGGGAGTACGGGCGGGGAGACCCAGTACTTC.